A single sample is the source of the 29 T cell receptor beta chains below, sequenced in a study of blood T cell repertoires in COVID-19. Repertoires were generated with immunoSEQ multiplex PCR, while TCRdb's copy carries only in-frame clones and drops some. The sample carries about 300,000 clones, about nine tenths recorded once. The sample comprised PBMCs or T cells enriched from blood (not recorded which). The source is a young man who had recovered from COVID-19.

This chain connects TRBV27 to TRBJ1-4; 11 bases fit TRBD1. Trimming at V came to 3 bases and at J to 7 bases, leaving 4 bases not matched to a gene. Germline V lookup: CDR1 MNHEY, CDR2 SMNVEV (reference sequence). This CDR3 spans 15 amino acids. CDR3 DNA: TGTGCCAGCAGTTTCCAGGGACAGGGGGGTGAAAAACTGTTTTTT. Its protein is CASSFQGQGGEKLFF.

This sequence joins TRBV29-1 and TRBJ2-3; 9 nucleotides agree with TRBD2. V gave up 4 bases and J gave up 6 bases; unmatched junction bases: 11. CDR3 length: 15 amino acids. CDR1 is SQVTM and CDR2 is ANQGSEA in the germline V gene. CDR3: CSVAGLAGPGDTQYF. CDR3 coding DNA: TGCAGCGTTGCAGGGCTAGCGGGACCGGGGGATACGCAGTATTTT.

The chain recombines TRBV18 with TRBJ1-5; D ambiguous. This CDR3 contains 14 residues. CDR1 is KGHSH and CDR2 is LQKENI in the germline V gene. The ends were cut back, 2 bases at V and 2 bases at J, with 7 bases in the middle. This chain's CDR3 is CASSPVAGNQPQHF. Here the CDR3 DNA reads TGTGCCAGCTCACCAGTGGCGGGCAATCAGCCCCAGCATTTT.

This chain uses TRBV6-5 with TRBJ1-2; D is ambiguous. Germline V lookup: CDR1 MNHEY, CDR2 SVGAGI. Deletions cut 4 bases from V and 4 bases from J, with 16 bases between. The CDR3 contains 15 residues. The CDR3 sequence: CASSSEGGLLYGYTF. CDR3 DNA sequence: TGTGCCAGCAGTTCGGAGGGAGGGTTGCTCTATGGCTACACCTTC.

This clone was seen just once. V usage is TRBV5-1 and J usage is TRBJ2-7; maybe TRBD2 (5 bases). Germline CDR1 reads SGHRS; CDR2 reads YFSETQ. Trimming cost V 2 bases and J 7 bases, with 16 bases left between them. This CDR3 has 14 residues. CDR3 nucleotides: TGCGCCAGCAGCTTCGGGGTCAAAGCGAGGGAGCAGTACTTC. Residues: CASSFGVKAREQYF.

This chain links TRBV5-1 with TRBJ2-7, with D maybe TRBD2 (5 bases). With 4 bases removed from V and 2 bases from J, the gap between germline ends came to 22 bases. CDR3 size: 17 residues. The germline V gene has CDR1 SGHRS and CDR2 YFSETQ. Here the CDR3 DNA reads TGCGCCAGCAGCCTACACACCCCTGGGGAGTCCCCCTACGAGCAGTACTTC. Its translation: CASSLHTPGESPYEQYF.

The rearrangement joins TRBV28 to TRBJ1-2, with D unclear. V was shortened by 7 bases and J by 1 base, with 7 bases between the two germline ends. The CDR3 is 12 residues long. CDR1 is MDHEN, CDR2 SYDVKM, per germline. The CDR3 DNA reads TGTGCCAGCACCGGACTTAACTATGGCTACACCTTC. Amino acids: CASTGLNYGYTF.

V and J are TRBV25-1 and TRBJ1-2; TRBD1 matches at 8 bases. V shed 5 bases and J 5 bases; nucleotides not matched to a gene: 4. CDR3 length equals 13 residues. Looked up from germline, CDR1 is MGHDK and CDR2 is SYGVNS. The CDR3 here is CASSTGGGYGYTF. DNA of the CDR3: TGTGCCAGCAGTACAGGGGGGGGTTATGGCTACACCTTC.

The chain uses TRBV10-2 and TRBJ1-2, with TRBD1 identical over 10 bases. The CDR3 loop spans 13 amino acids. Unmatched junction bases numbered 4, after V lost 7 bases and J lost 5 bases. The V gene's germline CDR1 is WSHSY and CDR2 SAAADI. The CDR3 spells CASTKGQGYGYTF. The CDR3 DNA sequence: TGCGCCAGCACTAAGGGACAGGGGTATGGCTACACCTTC.

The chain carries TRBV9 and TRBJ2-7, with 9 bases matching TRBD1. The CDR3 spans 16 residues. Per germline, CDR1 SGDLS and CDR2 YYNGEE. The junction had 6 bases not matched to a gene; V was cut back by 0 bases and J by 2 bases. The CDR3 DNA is TGTGCCAGCAGCGTAGCCCCCGGGACAGGGCCCTACGAGCAGTACTTC. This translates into CASSVAPGTGPYEQYF.

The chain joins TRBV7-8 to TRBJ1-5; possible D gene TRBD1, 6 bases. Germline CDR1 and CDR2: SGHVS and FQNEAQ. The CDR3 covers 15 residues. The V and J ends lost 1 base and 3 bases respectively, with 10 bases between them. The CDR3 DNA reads TGTGCCAGCAGCTTAGACAGGGCGCACAATCAGCCCCAGCATTTT. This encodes CASSLDRAHNQPQHF.

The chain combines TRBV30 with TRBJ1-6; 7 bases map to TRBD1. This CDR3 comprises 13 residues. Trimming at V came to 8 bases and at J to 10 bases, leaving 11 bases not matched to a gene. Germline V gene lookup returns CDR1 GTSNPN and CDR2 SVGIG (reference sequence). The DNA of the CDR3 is TGTGCCGGGTCTAGGGACAGAGGGTCACCCCTCCACTTT. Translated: CAGSRDRGSPLHF. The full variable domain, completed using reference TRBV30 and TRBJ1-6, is SQTIHQWPATLVQPVGSPLSLECTVEGTSNPNLYWYRQAAGRGLQLLFYSVGIGQISSEVPQNLSASRPQDRQFILSSKKLLLSDSGFYLCAGSRDRGSPLHFGNGTRLTVT.

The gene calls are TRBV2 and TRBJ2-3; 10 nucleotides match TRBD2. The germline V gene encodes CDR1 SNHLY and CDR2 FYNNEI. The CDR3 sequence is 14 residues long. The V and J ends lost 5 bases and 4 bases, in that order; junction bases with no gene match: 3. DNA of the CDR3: TGTGCCAGCAGTCTAGCGGGAGTATCAGATACGCAGTATTTT. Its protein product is CASSLAGVSDTQYF.

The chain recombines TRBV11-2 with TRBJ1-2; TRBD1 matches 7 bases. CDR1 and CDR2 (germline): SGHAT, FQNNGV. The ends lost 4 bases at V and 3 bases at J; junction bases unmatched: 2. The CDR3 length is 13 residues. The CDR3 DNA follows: TGTGCCAGCAGCTCGACAGGGTACTATGGCTACACCTTC. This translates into CASSSTGYYGYTF.

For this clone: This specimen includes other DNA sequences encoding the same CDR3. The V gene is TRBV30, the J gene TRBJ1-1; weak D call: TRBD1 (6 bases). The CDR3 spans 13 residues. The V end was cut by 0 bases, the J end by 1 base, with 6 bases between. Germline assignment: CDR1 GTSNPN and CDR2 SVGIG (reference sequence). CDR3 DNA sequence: TGTGCCTGGAGTGTACAGGGGAACACTGAAGCTTTCTTT. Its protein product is CAWSVQGNTEAFF. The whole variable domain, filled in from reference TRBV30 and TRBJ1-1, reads SQTIHQWPATLVQPVGSPLSLECTVEGTSNPNLYWYRQAAGRGLQLLFYSVGIGQISSEVPQNLSASRPQDRQFILSSKKLLLSDSGFYLCAWSVQGNTEAFFGQGTRLTVV.

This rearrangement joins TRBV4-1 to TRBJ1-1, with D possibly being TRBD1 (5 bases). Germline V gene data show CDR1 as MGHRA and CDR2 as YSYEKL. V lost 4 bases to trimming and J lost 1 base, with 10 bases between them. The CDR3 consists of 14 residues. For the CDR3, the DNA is TGCGCCAGCAGCCTGACAGACACGAACACTGAAGCTTTCTTT. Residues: CASSLTDTNTEAFF.

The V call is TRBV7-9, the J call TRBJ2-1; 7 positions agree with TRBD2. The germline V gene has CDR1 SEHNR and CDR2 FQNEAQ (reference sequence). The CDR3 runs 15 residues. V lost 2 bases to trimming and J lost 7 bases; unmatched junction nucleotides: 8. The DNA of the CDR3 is TGTGCCAGCAGCTTAACAAAACTAGCGAAAAATGAGCAGTTCTTC. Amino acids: CASSLTKLAKNEQFF.

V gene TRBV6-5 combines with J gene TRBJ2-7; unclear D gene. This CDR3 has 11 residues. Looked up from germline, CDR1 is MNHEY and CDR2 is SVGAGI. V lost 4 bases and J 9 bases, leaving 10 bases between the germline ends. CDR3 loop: CASSSLIGQYF. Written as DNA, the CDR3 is TGTGCCAGCAGTTCCCTCATCGGGCAGTACTTC.

CDR3 sequence (DNA): TGTGCCAGCAGTGATACAGTTTCGAACACCGGGGAGCTGTTTTTT. Translated: CASSDTVSNTGELFF. The chain joins TRBV2 to TRBJ2-2; D is ambiguous. The germline V gene has CDR1 SNHLY and CDR2 FYNNEI. Deletions cut 3 bases from V and 0 bases from J, with 8 bases between. This CDR3 contains 15 residues.

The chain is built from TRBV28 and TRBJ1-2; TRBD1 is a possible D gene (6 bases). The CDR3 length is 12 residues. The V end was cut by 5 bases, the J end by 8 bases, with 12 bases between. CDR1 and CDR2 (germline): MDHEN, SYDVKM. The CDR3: CASSEQGRGYTF. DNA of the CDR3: TGTGCCAGCAGTGAACAGGGTCGGGGCTACACCTTC.

CDR3 sequence reads: CASSPRDVGQETQYF. CDR3 nucleotide sequence: TGTGCCAGCTCACCGCGGGACGTAGGTCAAGAGACCCAGTACTTC. This rearrangement joins TRBV18 to TRBJ2-5, with TRBD2 as a possible D gene (6 bases). Germline V gene sequence: CDR1 KGHSH, CDR2 LQKENI. The CDR3 loop spans 15 amino acids. V lost 3 bases and J 2 bases, leaving 13 bases between the germline ends.

Here the CDR3 reads CAWSVQDNTEAFF. The CDR3, as DNA: TGTGCCTGGAGTGTGCAGGATAACACTGAAGCTTTCTTT. The chain recombines TRBV30 with TRBJ1-1; no reliable D call. The CDR3 sequence is 13 residues long. Germline values: CDR1 GTSNPN, CDR2 SVGIG (reference sequence). The ends were cut back, 0 bases at V and 2 bases at J, with 7 bases in the middle.

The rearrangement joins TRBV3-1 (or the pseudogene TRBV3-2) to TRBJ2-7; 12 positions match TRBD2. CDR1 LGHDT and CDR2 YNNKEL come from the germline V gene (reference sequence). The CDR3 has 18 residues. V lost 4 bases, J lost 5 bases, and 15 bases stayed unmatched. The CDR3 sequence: CASSPSRLAGAPGHEQYF. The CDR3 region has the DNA TGTGCCAGCAGCCCCTCCCGACTAGCGGGAGCCCCGGGTCACGAGCAGTACTTC.

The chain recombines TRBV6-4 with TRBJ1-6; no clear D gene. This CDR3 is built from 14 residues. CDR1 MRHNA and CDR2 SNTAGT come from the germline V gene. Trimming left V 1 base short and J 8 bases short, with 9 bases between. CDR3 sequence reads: CASSDLGSDSPLHF. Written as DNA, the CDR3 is TGTGCCAGCAGTGACTTGGGGAGCGATTCACCCCTCCACTTT.

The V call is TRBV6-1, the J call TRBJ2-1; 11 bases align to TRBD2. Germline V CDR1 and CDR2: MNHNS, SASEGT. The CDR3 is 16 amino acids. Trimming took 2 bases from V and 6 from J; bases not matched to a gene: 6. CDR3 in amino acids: CASSERSSGGFNEQFF. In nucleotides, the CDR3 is TGTGCCAGCAGTGAAAGGTCTAGCGGGGGGTTCAATGAGCAGTTCTTC.

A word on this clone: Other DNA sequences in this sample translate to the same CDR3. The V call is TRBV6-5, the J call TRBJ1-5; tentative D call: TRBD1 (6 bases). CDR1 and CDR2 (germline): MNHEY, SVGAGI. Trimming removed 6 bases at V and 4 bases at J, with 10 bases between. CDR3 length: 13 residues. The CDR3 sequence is CASRRTGNQPQHF. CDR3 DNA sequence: TGTGCCAGCAGAAGAACAGGGAATCAGCCCCAGCATTTT.

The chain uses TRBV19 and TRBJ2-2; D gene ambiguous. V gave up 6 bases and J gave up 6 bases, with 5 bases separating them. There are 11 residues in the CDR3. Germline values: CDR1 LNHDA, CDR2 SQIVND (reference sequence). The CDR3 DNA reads TGTGCCAGTAGACGGGCCGGGGAGCTGTTTTTT. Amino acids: CASRRAGELFF.

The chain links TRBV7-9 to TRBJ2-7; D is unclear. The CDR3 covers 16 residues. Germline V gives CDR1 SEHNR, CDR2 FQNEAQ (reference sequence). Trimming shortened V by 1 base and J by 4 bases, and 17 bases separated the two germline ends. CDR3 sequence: CASSLGPWALSYEQYF. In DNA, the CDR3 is TGTGCCAGCAGCTTAGGGCCGTGGGCCTTGTCATACGAGCAGTACTTC. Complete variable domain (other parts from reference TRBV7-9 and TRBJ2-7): DTGVSQNPRHKITKRGQNVTFRCDPISEHNRLYWYRQTLGQGPEFLTYFQNEAQLEKSRLLSDRFSAERPKGSFSTLEIQRTEQGDSAMYLCASSLGPWALSYEQYFGPGTRLTVT.

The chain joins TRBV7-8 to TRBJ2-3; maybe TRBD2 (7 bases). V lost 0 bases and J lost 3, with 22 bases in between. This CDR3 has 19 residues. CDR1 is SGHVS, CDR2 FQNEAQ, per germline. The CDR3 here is CASSLAPGGRLFRTDTQYF. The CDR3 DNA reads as TGTGCCAGCAGCTTAGCGCCCGGGGGGCGGCTCTTCAGGACAGATACGCAGTATTTT.